This entry lists 9 T cell receptor beta chains sequenced from one sample in a study of response to subunit inactivated influenza vaccine (dated by TCRdb to about 2018). The protocol used for the library was RT-PCR. The sequencer was an Illumina HiSeq 2500. Using fastp trimming at Q25 and MiXCR clonotype assembly, TCRdb reanalyzed the public sequencing data and kept in-frame beta chains. Identical CDR3 proteins give one entry, which carries the most common genes and DNA. The sample profile shows about 620,000 distinct CDR3 sequences; 12% of them were found once. Roughly 10% of the sample rests with the top ten. The sequencing here drew on PBMCs from blood, taken on the day of vaccination. Every receptor here comes from a man aged 45-65 years who received an inactivated influenza vaccine. Donor details come from another sample of the same person, matched by shared clones.

In this sample, this clonotype turned up a few times. The rearrangement joins TRBV4-2 to TRBJ2-1; unclear D gene. Germline lookup yields CDR1 LGHNA and CDR2 YNFKEQ. CDR3 size: 16 residues. The germline V and J ends were trimmed by 0 bases and 4 bases, with 13 bases remaining between them. This CDR3 reads CASSQDAQLSYNEQFF. The DNA for the CDR3 is TGTGCCAGCAGCCAAGACGCCCAACTATCTTACAATGAGCAGTTCTTC.

The chain recombines TRBV7-2 with TRBJ1-5; D not resolved. Trimming removed 1 base from V and 10 bases from J, with 8 bases in between. There are 12 residues in the CDR3. Germline CDR1 reads SGHTA; CDR2 reads FQGNSA. The CDR3 DNA reads as TGTGCCAGCAGCTTAGATAGTCATCCCCAGCATTTT. This sequence encodes CASSLDSHPQHF.

This clonotype was seen only a few times. The chain uses TRBV29-1 and TRBJ2-3, with 8 nucleotides matching TRBD2. V lost 2 bases, J lost 4 bases, and 2 bases stayed unmatched. The germline V gene encodes CDR1 SQVTM and CDR2 ANQGSEA. The CDR3 totals 13 residues. The CDR3 protein is CSVERGGADTQYF. The CDR3, as DNA: TGCAGCGTTGAACGGGGGGGAGCAGATACGCAGTATTTT.

This clonotype was seen at least ten times. This chain joins TRBV5-1 and TRBJ2-1, with D possibly being TRBD1 (6 bases). V was trimmed by 1 base and J by 4 bases, leaving 12 bases between them. The CDR3 extends over 15 amino acids. Germline CDR1 and CDR2: SGHRS and YFSETQ. The CDR3: CASSLMSGTYNEQFF. Here the CDR3 DNA reads TGCGCCAGCAGCTTGATGTCAGGGACATACAATGAGCAGTTCTTC.

This clonotype was seen many times. This rearrangement joins TRBV11-2 to TRBJ2-2; D uncertain. Trimming removed 5 bases from V and 4 bases from J, with 5 bases in between. The CDR3 is 12 residues long. The V gene's germline CDR1 is SGHAT and CDR2 FQNNGV. This chain's CDR3 is CASSPITGELFF. CDR3 coding DNA: TGTGCCAGCAGCCCAATCACCGGGGAGCTGTTTTTT.

This clonotype was seen at least ten times. The chain joins TRBV29-1 to TRBJ2-7; TRBD1 aligns across 10 bases. Germline-derived CDR1 and CDR2 are SQVTM and ANQGSEA. J gave up 5 bases and V 6 bases, and 4 bases lay outside the gene matches. CDR3 length: 12 residues. In DNA, the CDR3 is TGCAGCGTCCGGGACAGGGGTCACGAGCAGTACTTC. Translation gives CSVRDRGHEQYF.

J is TRBJ1-2 and V is TRBV28; no firm D call. CDR1 and CDR2 (germline): MDHEN, SYDVKM. CDR3 size: 14 residues. The germline V and J ends were trimmed by 6 bases and 5 bases, with 16 bases remaining between them. This CDR3 is CASSLLYLTYGYTF. As DNA, the CDR3 is TGTGCCAGCAGCCTCCTGTATCTAACTTATGGCTACACCTTC.

The J gene is TRBJ2-5, the V gene TRBV10-3, with 9 positions matching TRBD2. This CDR3 has 13 amino acids. The V gene end was trimmed by 3 bases and the J gene end by 7 bases; junction bases not matched to a gene: 3. From germline, CDR1 is ENHRY and CDR2 SYGVKD. The CDR3 DNA reads TGTGCCATCAGTGATAGCGGGAGTGGGACCCAGTACTTC. Protein product: CAISDSGSGTQYF.

The chain carries TRBV20-1 and TRBJ1-1; 8 nucleotides agree with TRBD1. This CDR3 spans 13 amino acids. V dropped 7 bases and J dropped 7; count of bases not matched to a gene: 11. The germline gives CDR1 DFQATT, CDR2 SNEGSKA (reference sequence). CDR3 amino acids: CSGPRTGRIEAFF. The DNA for the CDR3 is TGCAGTGGACCTCGGACAGGGCGTATTGAAGCTTTCTTT.